Below, one TCR beta chain is given with its context. The antigen remains unidentified. The data are from a study of cytomegalovirus exposure and HLA in healthy donors. Across the study: Earlier work reported about 110 million unique TCR beta sequences from approximately 180 million T cells. General study results and limits: Earlier analysis looked at TCR beta V segments, and most were productive about 90% or about 30% of the time. When a later analysis was performed, an Asian-associated ancestry cluster reportedly had fewer N-insertions than the roughly 670-donor mean. Listed as cytomegalovirus-associated were more than 150 TCR beta chains.

PCR primers comprised 60 Vbeta and 13 Jbeta primers. TCRdb's table, derived via immunoSEQ multiplex PCR, lists solely in-frame clones and lacks some. This sample contains just over 80,000 clones. Germline trimming cut 3 bases from V and 5 bases from J; bases unmatched to any gene: 1. The germline V gene has CDR1 SGHDT and CDR2 YYEEEE. This CDR3 spans 14 amino acids. This TCR came from a woman aged 25 to 39 in good health and CMV-seronegative. Sample: PBMCs. The V gene is TRBV5-6, the J gene TRBJ2-1; 11 bases are a match to TRBD2. The CDR3 sequence is CASSWGLADNEQFF. The CDR3 DNA follows: TGTGCCAGCAGCTGGGGACTAGCGGACAATGAGCAGTTCTTC.